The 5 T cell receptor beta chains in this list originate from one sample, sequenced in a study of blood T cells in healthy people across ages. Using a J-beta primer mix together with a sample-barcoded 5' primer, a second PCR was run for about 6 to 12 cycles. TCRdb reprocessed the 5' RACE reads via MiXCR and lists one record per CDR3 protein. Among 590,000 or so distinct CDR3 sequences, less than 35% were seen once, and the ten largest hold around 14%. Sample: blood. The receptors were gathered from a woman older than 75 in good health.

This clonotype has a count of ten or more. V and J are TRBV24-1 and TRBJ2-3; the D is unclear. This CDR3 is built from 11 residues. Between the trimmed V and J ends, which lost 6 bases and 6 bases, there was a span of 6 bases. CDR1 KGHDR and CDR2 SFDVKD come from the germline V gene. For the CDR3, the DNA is TGTGCCACCAGTACATCGGATACGCAGTATTTT. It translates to CATSTSDTQYF.

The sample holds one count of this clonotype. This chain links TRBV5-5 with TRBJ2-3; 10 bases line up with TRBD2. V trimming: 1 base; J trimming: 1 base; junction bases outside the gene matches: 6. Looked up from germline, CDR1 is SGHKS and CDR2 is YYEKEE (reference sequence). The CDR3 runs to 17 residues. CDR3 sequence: CASSLILAGAGTDTQYF. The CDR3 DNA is TGTGCCAGCAGCTTGATTCTAGCGGGGGCCGGCACAGATACGCAGTATTTT.

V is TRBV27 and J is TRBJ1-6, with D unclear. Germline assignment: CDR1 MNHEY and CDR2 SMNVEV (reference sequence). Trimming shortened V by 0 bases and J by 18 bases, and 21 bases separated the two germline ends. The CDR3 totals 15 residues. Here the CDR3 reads CASSLSVLGTEAPHF. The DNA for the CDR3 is TGTGCCAGCAGTTTATCGGTTTTGGGCACGGAGGCCCCCCACTTT.

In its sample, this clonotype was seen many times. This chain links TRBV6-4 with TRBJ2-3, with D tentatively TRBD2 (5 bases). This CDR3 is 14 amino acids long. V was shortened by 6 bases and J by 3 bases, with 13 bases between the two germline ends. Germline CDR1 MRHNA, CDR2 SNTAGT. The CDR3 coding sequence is TGTGCCAGCAGGAGGGCCCATACTACAGATACGCAGTATTTT. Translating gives CASRRAHTTDTQYF.

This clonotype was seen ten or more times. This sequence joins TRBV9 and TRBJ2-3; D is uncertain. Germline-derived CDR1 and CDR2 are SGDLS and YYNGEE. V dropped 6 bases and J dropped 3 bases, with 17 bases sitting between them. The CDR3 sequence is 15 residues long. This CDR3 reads CASKLSLGPTDTQYF. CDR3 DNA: TGTGCCAGCAAGTTGAGTTTAGGACCTACAGATACGCAGTATTTT.